This T cell receptor beta chain was observed in a study of T cells in localized non-small cell lung cancer. A remark on this clone: The target antigen is unknown.

The study, taken as a whole, reports: The tumor had only one region sequenced, so heterogeneity remains possible.

Only in-frame clones appear in the TCRdb table, and some are missing; sequencing was by immunoSEQ multiplex PCR. The sample shows fewer than 100,000 clones, 87% of them seen only once. Trimming took off 4 bases at V and 4 bases at J, with 14 bases between the two ends. The germline gives CDR1 SGHRS, CDR2 YFSETQ. The CDR3 consists of 15 residues. This TCR was sampled from a man aged 35-75 years with stage I squamous cell lung carcinoma. The V gene is TRBV5-1, the J gene TRBJ2-2, with D unresolved. The specimen comprised peripheral blood, sampled before any cancer treatment. The CDR3 region has the DNA TGCGCCAGCAGCAACCTGGTAGCCGGCACCGGGGAGCTGTTTTTT. Protein: CASSNLVAGTGELFF.